This note documents a single T cell receptor (beta chain) sequence. Germline loops: CDR1 SGHRS, CDR2 YFSETQ. The CDR3 loop spans 14 amino acids. The junction had 2 bases not matched to a gene; V was cut back by 6 bases and J by 0 bases. Seattle participants joined during active infection and were tracked over time. In the authors' methods: Amplification from reference gene primers served as the basis for estimated nucleated cell counts. TCRdb keeps only in-frame clones here, not all; method: immunoSEQ multiplex PCR. The DNA was the basis for D and trimming; V, J and clone size are from that table. The data contain some 160,000 clones, roughly 86% of them singletons. The data were obtained in a study of blood T cell repertoires in COVID-19. Overall study: Samples representing acute and convalescent COVID-19 were sourced from the United States, Italy and Spain. From T cells, B-cell-depleted T cells, or PBMCs came the material, which was cDNA or gDNA.

The origin of this receptor is a woman of 80 years or more with COVID-19, enrolled during active disease. The chain combines TRBV5-1 with TRBJ1-4; 7 bases map to TRBD1. The specimen sequenced was peripheral blood. The CDR3 nucleotides read TGCGCCAGCAAACAGGGGCCAACTAATGAAAAACTGTTTTTT. It codes for CASKQGPTNEKLFF.